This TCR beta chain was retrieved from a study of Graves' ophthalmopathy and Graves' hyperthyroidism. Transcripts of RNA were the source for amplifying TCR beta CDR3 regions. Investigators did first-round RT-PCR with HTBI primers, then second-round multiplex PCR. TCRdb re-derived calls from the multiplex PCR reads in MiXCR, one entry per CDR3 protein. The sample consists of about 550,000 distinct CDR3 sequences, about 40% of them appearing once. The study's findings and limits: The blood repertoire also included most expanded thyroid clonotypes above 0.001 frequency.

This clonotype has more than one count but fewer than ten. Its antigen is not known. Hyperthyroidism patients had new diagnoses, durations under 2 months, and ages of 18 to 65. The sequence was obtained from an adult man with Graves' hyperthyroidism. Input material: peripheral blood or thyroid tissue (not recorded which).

CDR3 sequence reads: CASRRGQPQHF. The CDR3 bases are TGTGCCAGCAGGAGGGGTCAGCCCCAGCATTTT. The J gene is TRBJ1-5, the V gene TRBV2, with D tentatively TRBD1 (5 bases). The CDR3 loop spans 11 amino acids. The V end lost 6 bases, the J end lost 6 bases, and 6 bases lay between the germline ends. Germline V gene data show CDR1 as SNHLY and CDR2 as FYNNEI. Combining the CDR3 with reference TRBV2 and TRBJ1-5 gives the whole variable domain EPEVTQTPSHQVTQMGQEVILRCVPISNHLYFYWYRQILGQKVEFLVSFYNNEISEKSEIFDDQFSVERPDGSNFTLKIRSTKLEDSAMYFCASRRGQPQHFGDGTRLSIL.